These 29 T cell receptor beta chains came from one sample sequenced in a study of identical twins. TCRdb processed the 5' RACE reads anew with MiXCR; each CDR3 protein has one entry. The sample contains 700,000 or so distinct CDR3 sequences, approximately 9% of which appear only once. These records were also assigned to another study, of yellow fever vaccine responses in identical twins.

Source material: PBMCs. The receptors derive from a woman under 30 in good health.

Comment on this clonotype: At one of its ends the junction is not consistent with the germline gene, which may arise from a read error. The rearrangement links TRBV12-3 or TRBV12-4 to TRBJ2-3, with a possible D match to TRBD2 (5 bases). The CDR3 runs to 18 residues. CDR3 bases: TGTGCCATCAGTTTAGTTCTCGGGGTAGCCCGGATGACAGATACGCAGTATTTT. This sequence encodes CAISLVLGVARMTDTQYF.

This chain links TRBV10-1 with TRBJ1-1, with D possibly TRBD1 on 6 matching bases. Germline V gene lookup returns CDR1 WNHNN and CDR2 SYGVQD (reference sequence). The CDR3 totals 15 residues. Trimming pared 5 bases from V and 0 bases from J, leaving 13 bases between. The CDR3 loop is CASSPGTSLNTEAFF. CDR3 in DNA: TGCGCCAGCAGTCCCGGGACATCTTTGAACACTGAAGCTTTCTTT.

The CDR3 DNA is TGTGCCAGCAAGACGTGGAGGGGAGAGACCCAGTACTTC. It yields the protein CASKTWRGETQYF. The rearrangement uses TRBV12-3 or TRBV12-4 and TRBJ2-5; D possibly corresponds to TRBD2 (6 bases). V lost 7 bases and J 4 bases, leaving 13 bases between the germline ends. The CDR3 is 13 amino acids.

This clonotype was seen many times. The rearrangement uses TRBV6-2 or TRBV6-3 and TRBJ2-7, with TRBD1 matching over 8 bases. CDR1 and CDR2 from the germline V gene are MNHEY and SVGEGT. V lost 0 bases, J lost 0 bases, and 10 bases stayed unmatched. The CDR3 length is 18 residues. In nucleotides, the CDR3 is TGTGCCAGCAGTTACTCGCGCCTGGACAGGGAGAGCTCCTACGAGCAGTACTTC. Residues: CASSYSRLDRESSYEQYF.

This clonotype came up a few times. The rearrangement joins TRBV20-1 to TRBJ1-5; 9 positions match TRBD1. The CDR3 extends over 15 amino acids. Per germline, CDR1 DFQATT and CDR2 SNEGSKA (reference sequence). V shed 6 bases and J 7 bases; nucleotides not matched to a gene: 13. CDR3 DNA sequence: TGCAGTGCGCGGGACAGGGTAGGGGTAAACCAGCCCCAGCATTTT. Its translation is CSARDRVGVNQPQHF.

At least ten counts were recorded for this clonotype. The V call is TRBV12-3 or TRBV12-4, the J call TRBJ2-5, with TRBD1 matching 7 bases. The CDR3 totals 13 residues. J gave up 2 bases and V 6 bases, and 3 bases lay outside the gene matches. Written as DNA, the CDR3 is TGTGCCAGCAGCGGGACAGAGCAAGAGACCCAGTACTTC. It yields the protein CASSGTEQETQYF.

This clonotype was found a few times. CDR3 nucleotide sequence: TGTGCCACCAGTGTGAGCACAGGGCCGAGCTCCTACGAGCAGTACTTC. The encoded protein is CATSVSTGPSSYEQYF. The gene calls are TRBV24-1 and TRBJ2-7; TRBD1 is a possible D gene (6 bases). This CDR3 is 16 amino acids long. The V end lost 5 bases, the J end lost 0 bases, and 16 bases lay between the germline ends. Germline loops: CDR1 KGHDR, CDR2 SFDVKD.

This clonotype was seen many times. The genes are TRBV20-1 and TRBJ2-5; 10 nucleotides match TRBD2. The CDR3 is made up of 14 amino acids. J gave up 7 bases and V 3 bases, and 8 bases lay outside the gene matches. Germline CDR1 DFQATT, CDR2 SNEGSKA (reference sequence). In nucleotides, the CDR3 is TGCAGTGCTAGCTCGCTAGCGGGGGTGGGGACCCAGTACTTC. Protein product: CSASSLAGVGTQYF.

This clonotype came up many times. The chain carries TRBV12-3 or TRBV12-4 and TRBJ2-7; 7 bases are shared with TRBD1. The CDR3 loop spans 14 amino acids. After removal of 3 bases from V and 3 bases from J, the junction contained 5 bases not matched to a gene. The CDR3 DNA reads TGTGCCAGCAGTTTCTACAGGGGATACTACGAGCAGTACTTC. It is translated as CASSFYRGYYEQYF.

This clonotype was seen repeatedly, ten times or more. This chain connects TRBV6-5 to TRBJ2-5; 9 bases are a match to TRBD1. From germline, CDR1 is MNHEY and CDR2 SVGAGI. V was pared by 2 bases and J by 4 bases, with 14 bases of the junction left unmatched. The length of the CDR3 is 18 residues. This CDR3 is CASSYESWGQGGAETQYF. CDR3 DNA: TGTGCCAGCAGTTACGAGTCGTGGGGACAGGGTGGGGCAGAGACCCAGTACTTC.

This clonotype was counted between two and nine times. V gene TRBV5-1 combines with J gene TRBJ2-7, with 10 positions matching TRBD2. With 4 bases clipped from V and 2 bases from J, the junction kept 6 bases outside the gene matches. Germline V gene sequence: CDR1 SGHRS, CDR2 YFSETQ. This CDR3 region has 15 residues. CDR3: CASSIPSGSAYEQYF. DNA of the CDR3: TGCGCCAGCAGCATTCCTAGCGGGAGTGCCTACGAGCAGTACTTC. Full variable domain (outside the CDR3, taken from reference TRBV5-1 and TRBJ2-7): KAGVTQTPRYLIKTRGQQVTLSCSPISGHRSVSWYQQTPGQGLQFLFEYFSETQRNKGNFPGRFSGRQFSNSRSEMNVSTLELGDSALYLCASSIPSGSAYEQYFGPGTRLTVT.

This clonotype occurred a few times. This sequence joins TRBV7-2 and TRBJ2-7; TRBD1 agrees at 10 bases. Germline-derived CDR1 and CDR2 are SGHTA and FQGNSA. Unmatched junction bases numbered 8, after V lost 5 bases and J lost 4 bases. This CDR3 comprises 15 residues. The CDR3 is CASSPTGGLVYEQYF. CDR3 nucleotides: TGTGCCAGCAGCCCGACAGGGGGCTTGGTGTACGAGCAGTACTTC. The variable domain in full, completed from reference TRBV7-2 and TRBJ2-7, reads GAGVSQSPSNKVTEKGKDVELRCDPISGHTALYWYRQSLGQGLEFLIYFQGNSAPDKSGLPSDRFSAERTGGSVSTLTIQRTQQEDSAVYLCASSPTGGLVYEQYFGPGTRLTVT.

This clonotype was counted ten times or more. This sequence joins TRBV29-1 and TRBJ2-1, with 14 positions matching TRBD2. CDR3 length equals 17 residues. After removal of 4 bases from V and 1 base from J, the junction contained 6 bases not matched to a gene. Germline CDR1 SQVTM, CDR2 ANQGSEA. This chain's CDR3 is CSVVGTSGRGSYNEQFF. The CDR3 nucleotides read TGCAGCGTTGTGGGGACTAGCGGGAGAGGGTCCTACAATGAGCAGTTCTTC.

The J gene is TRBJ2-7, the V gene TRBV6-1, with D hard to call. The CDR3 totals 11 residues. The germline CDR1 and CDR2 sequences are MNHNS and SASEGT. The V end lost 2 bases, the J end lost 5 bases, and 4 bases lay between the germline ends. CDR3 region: CASSELNEQYF. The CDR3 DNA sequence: TGTGCCAGCAGTGAACTGAACGAGCAGTACTTC.

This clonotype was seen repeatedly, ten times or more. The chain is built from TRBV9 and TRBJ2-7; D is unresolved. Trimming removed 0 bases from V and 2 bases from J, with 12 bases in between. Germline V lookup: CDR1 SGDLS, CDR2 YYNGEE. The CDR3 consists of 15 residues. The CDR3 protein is CASSVDPIAPYEQYF. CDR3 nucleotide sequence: TGTGCCAGCAGCGTAGACCCTATTGCTCCCTACGAGCAGTACTTC.

The CDR3 coding sequence is TGTGCCAGCAGTAATTTACTAGCGGGAGGCGAGCAGTACTTC. It translates to CASSNLLAGGEQYF. The rearrangement uses TRBV27 and TRBJ2-7, with 12 bases fitting TRBD2. J lost 6 bases, V lost 5 bases, and 5 bases had no gene match. The CDR3 length is 14 residues. The germline V gene encodes CDR1 MNHEY and CDR2 SMNVEV (reference sequence).

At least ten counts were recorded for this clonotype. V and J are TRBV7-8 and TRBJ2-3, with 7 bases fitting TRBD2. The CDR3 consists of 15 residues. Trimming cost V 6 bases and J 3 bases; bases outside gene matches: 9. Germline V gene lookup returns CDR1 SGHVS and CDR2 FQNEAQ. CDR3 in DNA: TGTGCCAGCAGTTTATTTAGCGGGCAGACAGATACGCAGTATTTT. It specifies CASSLFSGQTDTQYF.

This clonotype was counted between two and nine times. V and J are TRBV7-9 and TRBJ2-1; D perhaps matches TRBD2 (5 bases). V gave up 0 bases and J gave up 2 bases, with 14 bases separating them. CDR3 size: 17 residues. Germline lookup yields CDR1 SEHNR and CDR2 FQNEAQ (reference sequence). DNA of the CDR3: TGTGCCAGCAGCTTAGCCGCGGGCTTAAAAACCTACAATGAGCAGTTCTTC. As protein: CASSLAAGLKTYNEQFF.

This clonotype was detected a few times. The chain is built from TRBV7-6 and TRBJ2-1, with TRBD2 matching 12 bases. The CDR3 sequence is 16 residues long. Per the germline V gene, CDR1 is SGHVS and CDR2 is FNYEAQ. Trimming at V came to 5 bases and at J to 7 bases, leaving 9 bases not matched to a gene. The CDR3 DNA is TGTGCCAGCAGCGCCGCGACTAGCGGGGGCTTGAATGAGCAGTTCTTC. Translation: CASSAATSGGLNEQFF.

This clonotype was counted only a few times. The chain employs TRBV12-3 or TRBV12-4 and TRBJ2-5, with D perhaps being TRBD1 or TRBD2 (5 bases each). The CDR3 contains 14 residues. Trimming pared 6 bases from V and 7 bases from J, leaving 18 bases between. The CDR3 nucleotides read TGTGCCAGCAGGTCCGGGACCCTGATGTGGACCCAGTACTTC. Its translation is CASRSGTLMWTQYF.

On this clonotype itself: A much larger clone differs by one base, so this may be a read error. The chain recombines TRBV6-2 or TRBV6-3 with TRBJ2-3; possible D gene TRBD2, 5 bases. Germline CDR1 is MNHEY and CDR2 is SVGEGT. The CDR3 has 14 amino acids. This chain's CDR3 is CASGASSSTDTEYF. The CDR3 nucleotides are TGTGCCAGCGGCGCTAGCTCTAGCACAGATACGGAGTATTTT.

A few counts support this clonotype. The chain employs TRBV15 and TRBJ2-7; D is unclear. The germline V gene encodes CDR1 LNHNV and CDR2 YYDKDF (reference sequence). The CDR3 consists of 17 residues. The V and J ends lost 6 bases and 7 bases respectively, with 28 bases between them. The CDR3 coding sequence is TGTGCCACCAGTTTTAGGACGCATCAGGTTATTGTGGAGGAGCAGTACTTC. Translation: CATSFRTHQVIVEEQYF.

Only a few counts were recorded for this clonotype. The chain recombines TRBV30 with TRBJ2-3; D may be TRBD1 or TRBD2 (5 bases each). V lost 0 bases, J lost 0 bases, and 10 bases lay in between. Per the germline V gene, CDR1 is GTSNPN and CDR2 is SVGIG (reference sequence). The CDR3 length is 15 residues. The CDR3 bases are TGTGCCTGGAGTGTACGGGACCTGAGCACAGATACGCAGTATTTT. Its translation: CAWSVRDLSTDTQYF.

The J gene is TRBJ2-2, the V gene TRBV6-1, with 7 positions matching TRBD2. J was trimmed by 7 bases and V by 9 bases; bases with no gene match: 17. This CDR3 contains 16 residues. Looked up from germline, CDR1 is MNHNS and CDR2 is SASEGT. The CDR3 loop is CASRTLRGREDGELFF. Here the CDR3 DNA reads TGTGCCAGTCGGACCCTCAGAGGGAGGGAGGACGGGGAGCTGTTTTTT.

CDR3 coding DNA: TGCGCCAGCAGCTTGTTAGGGGTATCGAACACCGGGGAGCTGTTTTTT. It is translated as CASSLLGVSNTGELFF. The chain joins TRBV5-1 to TRBJ2-2, with D maybe TRBD1 (5 bases). This CDR3 is 16 amino acids long. Between the trimmed V and J ends, which lost 1 base and 0 bases, there was a span of 10 bases. The germline V gene encodes CDR1 SGHRS and CDR2 YFSETQ.

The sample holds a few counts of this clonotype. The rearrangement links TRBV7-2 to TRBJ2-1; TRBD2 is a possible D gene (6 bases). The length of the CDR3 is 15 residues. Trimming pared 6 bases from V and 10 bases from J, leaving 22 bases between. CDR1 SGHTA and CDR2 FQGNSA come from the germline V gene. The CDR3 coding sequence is TGTGCCAGCAGTACTGCCGGGGGTCCGATCGGGGAGCAGTTCTTC. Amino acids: CASSTAGGPIGEQFF. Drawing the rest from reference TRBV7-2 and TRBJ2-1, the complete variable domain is GAGVSQSPSNKVTEKGKDVELRCDPISGHTALYWYRQSLGQGLEFLIYFQGNSAPDKSGLPSDRFSAERTGGSVSTLTIQRTQQEDSAVYLCASSTAGGPIGEQFFGPGTRLTVL.

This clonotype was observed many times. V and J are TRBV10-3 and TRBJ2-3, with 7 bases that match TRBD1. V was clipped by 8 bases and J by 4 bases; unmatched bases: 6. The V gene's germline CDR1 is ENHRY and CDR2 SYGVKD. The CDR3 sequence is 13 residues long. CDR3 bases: TGTGCCATCCGGGACAGTCTTTCAGATACGCAGTATTTT. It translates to CAIRDSLSDTQYF.

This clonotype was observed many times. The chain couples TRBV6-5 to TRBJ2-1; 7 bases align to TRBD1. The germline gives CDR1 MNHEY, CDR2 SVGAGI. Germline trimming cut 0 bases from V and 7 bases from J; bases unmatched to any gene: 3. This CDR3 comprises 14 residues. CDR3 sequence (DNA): TGTGCCAGCAGTTACTCAGGGGGCCTAAATGAGCAGTTCTTC. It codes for CASSYSGGLNEQFF.

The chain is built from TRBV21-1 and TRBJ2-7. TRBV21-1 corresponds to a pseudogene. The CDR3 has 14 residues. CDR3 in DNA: TGTGCCAGCAGCAAAGAAGGGGCTTCCTACGAGCAGTACTTC. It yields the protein CASSKEGASYEQYF.